This T cell receptor (beta chain) was recovered during a study of cytomegalovirus exposure and HLA in healthy donors. Study at large: There were nearly 120 million unique TCR beta sequences, drawn from about 179 million T cells, in an earlier analysis.

PCR was performed using 60 Vbeta and 13 Jbeta primers. Libraries were prepared by immunoSEQ multiplex PCR; TCRdb keeps only in-frame clonotypes and omits some of them. The table records under 150,000 clones, roughly 77% of them present only once. This clone was seen a few times. Its antigen remains unknown. The germline gives CDR1 SGHRS, CDR2 YFSETQ. The V end lost 4 bases, the J end lost 0 bases, and 13 bases lay between the germline ends. This CDR3 comprises 15 residues. Study-wide points: Certain indistinguishable V segments, among them TRBV6-2 and TRBV6-3, were excluded. Among the sequence variants, a highly shared cluster was likely an artifact of sequencing. Later analysis demonstrated an association between a missense DCLRE1C variant and TCR beta V- and J-gene trimming.

The receptor comes from a woman aged 40 to 50 in good health and CMV-seropositive. Sequenced sample: PBMCs. V gene TRBV5-1 combines with J gene TRBJ1-2; the D gene is possibly TRBD1 (5 bases). In DNA form, the CDR3 reads TGCGCCAGCAGCCCCACGACAGCCGCTAACTATGGCTACACCTTC. Translated, it gives CASSPTTAANYGYTF.